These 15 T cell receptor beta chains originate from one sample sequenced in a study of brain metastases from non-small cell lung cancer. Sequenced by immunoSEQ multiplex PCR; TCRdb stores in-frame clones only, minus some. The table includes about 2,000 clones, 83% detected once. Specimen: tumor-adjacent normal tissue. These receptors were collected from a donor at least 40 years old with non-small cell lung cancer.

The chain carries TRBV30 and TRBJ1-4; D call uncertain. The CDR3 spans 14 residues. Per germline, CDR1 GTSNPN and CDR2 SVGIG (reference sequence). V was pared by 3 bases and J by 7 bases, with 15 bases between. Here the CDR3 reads CAWRVRRAGEKLFF. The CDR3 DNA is TGTGCCTGGAGGGTGAGAAGGGCGGGTGAAAAACTGTTTTTT.

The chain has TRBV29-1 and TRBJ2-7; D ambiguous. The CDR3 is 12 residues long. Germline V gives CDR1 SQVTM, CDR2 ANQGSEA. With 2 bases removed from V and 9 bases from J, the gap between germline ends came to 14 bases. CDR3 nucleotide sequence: TGCAGCGTTGAAAATGGAACAGCCCGGCAGTACTTC. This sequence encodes CSVENGTARQYF.

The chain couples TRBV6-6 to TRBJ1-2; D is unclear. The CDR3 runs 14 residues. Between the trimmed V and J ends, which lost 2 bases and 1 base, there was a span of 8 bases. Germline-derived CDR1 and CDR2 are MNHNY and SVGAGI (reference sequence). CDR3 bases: TGTGCCAGCAGTTACGGTAACAGTAACTATGGCTACACCTTC. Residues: CASSYGNSNYGYTF.

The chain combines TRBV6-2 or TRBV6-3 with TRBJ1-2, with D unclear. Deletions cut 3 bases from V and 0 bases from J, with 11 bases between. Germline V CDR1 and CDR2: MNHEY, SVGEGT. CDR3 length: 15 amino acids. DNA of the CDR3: TGTGCCAGCAGTTATTCCCCAGAAGCTAACTATGGCTACACCTTC. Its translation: CASSYSPEANYGYTF.

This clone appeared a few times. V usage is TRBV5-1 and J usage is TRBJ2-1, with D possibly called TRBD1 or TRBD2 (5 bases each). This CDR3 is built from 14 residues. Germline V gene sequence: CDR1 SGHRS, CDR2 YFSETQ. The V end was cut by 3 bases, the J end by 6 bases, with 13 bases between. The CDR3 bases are TGCGCCAGCAGCTCAGGGTGGGACGTCAATGAGCAGTTCTTC. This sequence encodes CASSSGWDVNEQFF.

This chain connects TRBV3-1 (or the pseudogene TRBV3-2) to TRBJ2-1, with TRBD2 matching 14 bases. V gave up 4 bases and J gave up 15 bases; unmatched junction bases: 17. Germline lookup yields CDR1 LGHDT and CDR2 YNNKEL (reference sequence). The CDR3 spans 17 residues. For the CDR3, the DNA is TGTGCCAGCAGCCGCCAGTTGCCAGGGACTAGCGGGAGTTGTTGGTTCTTC. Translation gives CASSRQLPGTSGSCWFF.

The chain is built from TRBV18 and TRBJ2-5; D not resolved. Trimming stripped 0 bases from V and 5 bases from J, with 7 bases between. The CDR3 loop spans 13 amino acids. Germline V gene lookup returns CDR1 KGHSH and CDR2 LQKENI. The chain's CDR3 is CASSPPIKETQYF. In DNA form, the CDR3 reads TGTGCCAGCTCACCACCGATAAAGGAGACCCAGTACTTC.

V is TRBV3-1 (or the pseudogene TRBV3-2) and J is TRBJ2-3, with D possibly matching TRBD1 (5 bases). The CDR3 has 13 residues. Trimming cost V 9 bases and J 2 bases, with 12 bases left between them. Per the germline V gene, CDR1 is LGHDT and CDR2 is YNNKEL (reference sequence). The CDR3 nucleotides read TGTGCCAGGAAGACAGTAATCACAGATACGCAGTATTTT. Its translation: CARKTVITDTQYF.

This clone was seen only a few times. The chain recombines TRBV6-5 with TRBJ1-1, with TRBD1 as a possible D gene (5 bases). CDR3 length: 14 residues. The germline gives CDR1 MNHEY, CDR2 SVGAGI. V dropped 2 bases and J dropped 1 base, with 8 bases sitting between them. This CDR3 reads CASSYRGPNTEAFF. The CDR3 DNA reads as TGTGCCAGCAGTTACAGGGGCCCGAACACTGAAGCTTTCTTT.

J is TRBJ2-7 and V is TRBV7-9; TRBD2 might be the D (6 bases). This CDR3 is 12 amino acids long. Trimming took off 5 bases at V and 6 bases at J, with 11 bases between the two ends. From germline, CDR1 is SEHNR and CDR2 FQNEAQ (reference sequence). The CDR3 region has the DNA TGTGCCAGCAGCCCAACTAGCAGCGAGCAGTACTTC. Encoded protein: CASSPTSSEQYF.

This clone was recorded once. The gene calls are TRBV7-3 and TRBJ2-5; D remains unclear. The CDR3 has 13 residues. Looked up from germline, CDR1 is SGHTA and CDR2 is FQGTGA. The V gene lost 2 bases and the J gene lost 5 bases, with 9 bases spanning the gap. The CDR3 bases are TGTGCCAGCAGCTTATACTCTGGGGAGACCCAGTACTTC. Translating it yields CASSLYSGETQYF.

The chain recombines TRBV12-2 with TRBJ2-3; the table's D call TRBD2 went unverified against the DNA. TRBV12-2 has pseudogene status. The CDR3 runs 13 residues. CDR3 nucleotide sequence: TGTGCAAGCGAAGGGAGGGAGTGGAATACGCAGTATTTT. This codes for CASEGREWNTQYF.

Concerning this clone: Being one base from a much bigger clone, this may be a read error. CDR3 coding DNA: TGTGCCAGCAGTGAGCCAAAGACAGGGGTCGCACTCCACTTT. This translates into CASSEPKTGVALHF. This rearrangement joins TRBV6-1 to TRBJ1-6, with 8 bases lining up with TRBD1. V trimming: 3 bases; J trimming: 16 bases; junction bases outside the gene matches: 11. The germline gives CDR1 MNHNS, CDR2 SASEGT. This CDR3 contains 14 residues.

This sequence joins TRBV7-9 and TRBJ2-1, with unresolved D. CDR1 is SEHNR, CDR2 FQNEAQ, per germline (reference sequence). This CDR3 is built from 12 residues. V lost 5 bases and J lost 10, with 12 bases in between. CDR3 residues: CASSPPRREQFF. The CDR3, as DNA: TGTGCCAGCAGCCCCCCCCGACGGGAGCAGTTCTTC.

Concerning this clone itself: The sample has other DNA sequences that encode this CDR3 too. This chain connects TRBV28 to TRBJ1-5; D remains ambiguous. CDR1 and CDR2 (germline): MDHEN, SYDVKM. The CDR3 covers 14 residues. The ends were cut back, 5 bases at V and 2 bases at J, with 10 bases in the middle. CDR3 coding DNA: TGTGCCAGCAGTCGAGGTTTTGGCAATCAGCCCCAGCATTTT. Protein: CASSRGFGNQPQHF. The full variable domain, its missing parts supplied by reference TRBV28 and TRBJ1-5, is DVKVTQSSRYLVKRTGEKVFLECVQDMDHENMFWYRQDPGLGLRLIYFSYDVKMKEKGDIPEGYSVSREKKERFSLILESASTNQTSMYLCASSRGFGNQPQHFGDGTRLSIL.